This T cell receptor beta chain derives from a study of CD8 T cells in ankylosing spondylitis. Broader study findings: A TCR beta motif of roughly eight highly homologous variants seemed to mark ankylosing spondylitis blood. Earlier reports found some motif variants in synovial fluid and blood in reactive arthritis. From matched ankylosing spondylitis synovial fluid, disease-linked clones were reportedly recovered at significantly enriched levels.

Generation of TCR beta libraries employed quantitative 5'-RACE incorporating molecular barcodes. Each CDR3 protein gets one entry after TCRdb re-called the 5' RACE reads with MiXCR. This sample has 250,000 to 400,000 distinct CDR3 sequences, with 9.5% to 13% found just once. The CDR3 is 14 amino acids. V was cut by 4 bases and J by 2 bases, with 12 bases left in between. Germline V gives CDR1 SGHRS, CDR2 YFSETQ. This clonotype was seen repeatedly, ten times or more. Its antigen is unidentified. This sequence was found in a female donor with ankylosing spondylitis or in good health (not recorded which). The sample consisted of blood, either unsorted or a sorted T cell fraction (not recorded which). V is TRBV5-1 and J is TRBJ2-5; perhaps TRBD1 as D (5 bases). The CDR3 DNA reads TGCGCCAGCAGCCCCGTGACAGATCAAGAGACCCAGTACTTC. Encoded protein: CASSPVTDQETQYF.